These 32 T cell receptor beta chains were sequenced from one sample in a study of blood T cell repertoires in COVID-19. Method: immunoSEQ multiplex PCR; TCRdb's copy keeps in-frame clones and lacks some. The sample yields 50,000 to 65,000 clones, about 85% seen once. The sequenced sample consisted of peripheral blood. All receptors come from a man aged 35 to 55 with active COVID-19.

The gene calls are TRBV12-5 and TRBJ1-5; TRBD1 might be the D (5 bases). Germline V gives CDR1 LGHNT, CDR2 FRNRAP. The CDR3 is 16 residues long. The V end was cut by 7 bases, the J end by 3 bases, with 19 bases between. The CDR3 here is CASAPGSGVFNQPQHF. The CDR3 coding sequence is TGTGCTAGTGCCCCGGGATCGGGGGTGTTCAATCAGCCCCAGCATTTT.

This chain joins TRBV19 and TRBJ2-2; 7 bases align to TRBD1. CDR1 is LNHDA and CDR2 is SQIVND in the germline V gene (reference sequence). Trimming took 3 bases from V and 3 from J; bases not matched to a gene: 1. This CDR3 is 14 amino acids long. Written as DNA, the CDR3 is TGTGCCAGTAGTATCACAGGGGACACCGGGGAGCTGTTTTTT. Protein sequence: CASSITGDTGELFF.

The gene calls are TRBV7-8 and TRBJ1-2; TRBD1 matches 7 bases. Germline-derived CDR1 and CDR2 are SGHVS and FQNEAQ. V lost 7 bases and J lost 8; bases outside the gene matches: 13. This CDR3 has 14 amino acids. CDR3 region: CASTGRGQIEGYTF. CDR3 nucleotides: TGTGCCAGCACAGGAAGGGGGCAGATTGAGGGCTACACCTTC.

The genes are TRBV6-5 and TRBJ2-7; 7 bases are shared with TRBD1. V lost 4 bases, J lost 5 bases, and 14 bases stayed unmatched. Germline V CDR1 and CDR2: MNHEY, SVGAGI. This CDR3 is 16 amino acids long. The CDR3 nucleotides are TGTGCCAGCAGTTTCTACCCGACAGGGCCTAGGAACGAGCAGTACTTC. As protein: CASSFYPTGPRNEQYF.

V gene TRBV7-9 combines with J gene TRBJ2-7, with D perhaps matching TRBD2 (6 bases). The CDR3 contains 13 residues. CDR1 is SEHNR and CDR2 is FQNEAQ in the germline V gene (reference sequence). Trimming stripped 8 bases from V and 9 bases from J, with 20 bases between. In DNA form, the CDR3 reads TGTGCCAGCGCCGGCGAGGGAGGCCTTGGGCAGTACTTC. Its translation: CASAGEGGLGQYF. Combining the CDR3 with reference TRBV7-9 and TRBJ2-7 gives the whole variable domain DTGVSQNPRHKITKRGQNVTFRCDPISEHNRLYWYRQTLGQGPEFLTYFQNEAQLEKSRLLSDRFSAERPKGSFSTLEIQRTEQGDSAMYLCASAGEGGLGQYFGPGTRLTVT.

The V and J genes are TRBV11-2 and TRBJ2-1, with D unresolved. This CDR3 region has 13 residues. Germline V lookup: CDR1 SGHAT, CDR2 FQNNGV. V was cut by 4 bases and J by 10 bases, with 14 bases left in between. CDR3 protein: CASSWALMEEQFF. The CDR3 DNA reads as TGTGCCAGCAGCTGGGCTTTGATGGAAGAGCAGTTCTTC.

There are a few counts of this clone. The chain recombines TRBV6-5 with TRBJ2-1; D is uncertain. There are 12 residues in the CDR3. The germline V and J ends were trimmed by 10 bases and 9 bases, with 16 bases remaining between them. CDR1 is MNHEY, CDR2 SVGAGI, per germline. The CDR3 DNA sequence: TGTGCCACCCAAGTCGGTCTAGGTGAGCAGTTCTTC. Protein: CATQVGLGEQFF.

This rearrangement joins TRBV6-5 to TRBJ2-1, with 7 bases aligning to TRBD1. This CDR3 comprises 15 residues. With V trimmed by 5 bases and J by 0 bases, 4 bases remained unmatched. Germline V gene sequence: CDR1 MNHEY, CDR2 SVGAGI. CDR3 nucleotides: TGTGCCAGCAGTCTAACAGGGGACTCCTACAATGAGCAGTTCTTC. Residues: CASSLTGDSYNEQFF.

The V call is TRBV10-3, the J call TRBJ1-2; no firm D call. V was cut by 0 bases and J by 10 bases, with 12 bases left in between. The CDR3 is 13 amino acids. CDR1 and CDR2 (germline): ENHRY, SYGVKD. The CDR3 DNA is TGTGCCATCAGTGAGTCAACGAGCTTTCTCTACACCTTC. Translating gives CAISESTSFLYTF.

This chain joins TRBV5-1 and TRBJ1-5, with D possibly being TRBD1 (5 bases). This CDR3 has 15 residues. Germline V gives CDR1 SGHRS, CDR2 YFSETQ. The V and J ends lost 1 base and 7 bases respectively, with 15 bases between them. CDR3 in DNA: TGCGCCAGCAGCTTGTCGGCAGGGAATGACCAGCCCCAGCATTTT. Translation gives CASSLSAGNDQPQHF.

The chain has TRBV5-4 and TRBJ2-1; 12 positions match TRBD2. The CDR3 contains 15 residues. The V gene end was trimmed by 3 bases and the J gene end by 9 bases; junction bases not matched to a gene: 7. The germline CDR1 and CDR2 sequences are SGHNT and YYREEE (reference sequence). CDR3 residues: CASSSGLAGFGEQFF. CDR3 DNA: TGTGCCAGCAGCTCCGGACTAGCGGGATTTGGTGAGCAGTTCTTC. Looking up the rest from reference TRBV5-4 and TRBJ2-1 gives the full variable domain: ETGVTQSPTHLIKTRGQQVTLRCSSQSGHNTVSWYQQALGQGPQFIFQYYREEENGRGNFPPRFSGLQFPNYSSELNVNALELDDSALYLCASSSGLAGFGEQFFGPGTRLTVL.

The sample holds one count of this clone. The chain links TRBV10-3 to TRBJ1-4; 7 bases are a match to TRBD1. Trimming cost V 4 bases and J 4 bases; bases outside gene matches: 6. The CDR3 is 15 residues long. Germline assignment: CDR1 ENHRY and CDR2 SYGVKD. The CDR3 loop reads CAISGGTELNEKLFF. In DNA form, the CDR3 reads TGTGCCATCAGTGGCGGGACAGAACTTAATGAAAAACTGTTTTTT.

The chain uses TRBV7-8 and TRBJ2-7; 8 nucleotides line up with TRBD2. Germline lookup yields CDR1 SGHVS and CDR2 FQNEAQ. V lost 2 bases, J lost 2 bases, and 5 bases stayed unmatched. The CDR3 has 15 amino acids. CDR3 sequence (DNA): TGTGCCAGCAGCTTATTGGGACTAGGCCCCTACGAGCAGTACTTC. This gives the protein CASSLLGLGPYEQYF.

The chain links TRBV7-6 to TRBJ2-3, with D maybe TRBD2 (6 bases). The CDR3 has 19 residues. The germline V gene has CDR1 SGHVS and CDR2 FNYEAQ. Trimming stripped 5 bases from V and 3 bases from J, with 27 bases between. CDR3 residues: CASSPGRSGGTASTDTQYF. The DNA of the CDR3 is TGTGCCAGCAGCCCAGGGAGGTCTGGGGGGACTGCGAGTACAGATACGCAGTATTTT.

The chain has TRBV10-3 and TRBJ2-5, with 8 nucleotides matching TRBD2. The CDR3 sequence is 17 residues long. After removal of 2 bases from V and 0 bases from J, the junction contained 8 bases not matched to a gene. Germline CDR1 reads ENHRY; CDR2 reads SYGVKD. DNA for the CDR3: TGTGCCATCAGTGAGGGGGACGGTAGCGGGAACCAAGAGACCCAGTACTTC. Translating gives CAISEGDGSGNQETQYF.

The rearrangement uses TRBV9 and TRBJ2-1, with 7 bases lining up with TRBD2. This CDR3 has 16 residues. Germline lookup yields CDR1 SGDLS and CDR2 YYNGEE. V shed 0 bases, J shed 8 bases, and the junction held 11 bases outside the gene matches. CDR3 sequence (DNA): TGTGCCAGCAGCGTAGGGGGAGGGGATATCAACCATGAGCAGTTCTTC. Translation: CASSVGGGDINHEQFF.

This chain joins TRBV6-2 or TRBV6-3 and TRBJ2-3; 9 positions match TRBD1. V shed 5 bases, J shed 2 bases, and the junction held 11 bases outside the gene matches. Germline V lookup: CDR1 MNHEY, CDR2 SVGEGT. The CDR3 sequence is 17 residues long. The CDR3 DNA sequence: TGTGCCAGCAGTCCCCACAGGGGGCGGGATGACACAGATACGCAGTATTTT. It codes for CASSPHRGRDDTDTQYF.

The rearrangement uses TRBV21-1 and TRBJ1-2; TRBD1, the table's D call, lacks a check against the DNA. TRBV21-1 is marked as a pseudogene. The CDR3 length is 19 residues. CDR3 bases: TGTGCCAGCACCCTACAGCGCCGGGACAGGGGGCTTCAGGAGAATGGCTACACCTTC. It is translated as CASTLQRRDRGLQENGYTF.

The chain joins TRBV5-1 to TRBJ2-2, with a possible D match to TRBD2 (5 bases). There are 16 residues in the CDR3. Germline values: CDR1 SGHRS, CDR2 YFSETQ. V was pared by 4 bases and J by 7 bases, with 20 bases between. The CDR3 is CASSPTAGLSGGELFF. Here the CDR3 DNA reads TGCGCCAGCAGCCCGACGGCTGGCCTGAGCGGCGGGGAGCTGTTTTTT.

The genes are TRBV7-2 and TRBJ2-6, with 12 bases identical to TRBD2. Trimming took 5 bases from V and 11 from J; bases not matched to a gene: 7. Germline CDR1 and CDR2: SGHTA and FQGNSA. This CDR3 has 15 amino acids. The DNA of the CDR3 is TGTGCCAGCAGCCTTACGGGACTAGCGGGCGACGTCCTGACTTTC. Amino acids: CASSLTGLAGDVLTF. The variable domain in full, completed from reference TRBV7-2 and TRBJ2-6, reads GAGVSQSPSNKVTEKGKDVELRCDPISGHTALYWYRQSLGQGLEFLIYFQGNSAPDKSGLPSDRFSAERTGGSVSTLTIQRTQQEDSAVYLCASSLTGLAGDVLTFGAGSRLTVL.

The chain recombines TRBV6-5 with TRBJ2-3; TRBD1 aligns across 9 bases. Germline V CDR1 and CDR2: MNHEY, SVGAGI. The trim removed 2 bases at V and 8 bases at J, leaving 8 bases unmatched. The CDR3 runs 15 residues. The CDR3 region is CASSYADRGVATQYF. The CDR3 DNA reads TGTGCCAGCAGTTACGCCGACAGGGGGGTGGCTACGCAGTATTTT.

The CDR3 region is CAWSVSWGLDTEAFF. For the CDR3, the DNA is TGTGCCTGGAGTGTAAGTTGGGGGCTTGACACTGAAGCTTTCTTT. V usage is TRBV30 and J usage is TRBJ1-1; TRBD1 is a possible D gene (6 bases). Trimming pared 0 bases from V and 3 bases from J, leaving 14 bases between. Germline V gene sequence: CDR1 GTSNPN, CDR2 SVGIG (reference sequence). This CDR3 contains 15 residues.

V usage is TRBV6-5 and J usage is TRBJ2-1, with TRBD2 matching 9 bases. This CDR3 comprises 16 residues. V lost 4 bases to trimming and J lost 1 base; unmatched junction nucleotides: 5. The germline V gene encodes CDR1 MNHEY and CDR2 SVGAGI. The CDR3 DNA reads as TGTGCCAGCAGTTTGGTAGCGGGAGTATCCTACAATGAGCAGTTCTTC. Amino acid sequence: CASSLVAGVSYNEQFF.

This clone has more than one count but fewer than ten. This chain connects TRBV29-1 to TRBJ2-5; D perhaps matches TRBD2 (5 bases). Germline assignment: CDR1 SQVTM and CDR2 ANQGSEA. Trimming stripped 1 base from V and 4 bases from J, with 13 bases between. This CDR3 spans 14 amino acids. In DNA, the CDR3 is TGCAGCGTTGAAGGAGGGTCACGGGGAGAGACCCAGTACTTC. It specifies CSVEGGSRGETQYF.

A single count supports this clone. The rearrangement joins TRBV6-1 to TRBJ1-6, with D possibly TRBD1 on 5 matching bases. This CDR3 comprises 12 residues. The V and J ends lost 1 base and 13 bases respectively, with 8 bases between them. From germline, CDR1 is MNHNS and CDR2 SASEGT. This chain's CDR3 is CASSEGWGPLHF. The DNA of the CDR3 is TGTGCCAGCAGTGAAGGATGGGGCCCCCTCCACTTT.

The genes are TRBV5-4 and TRBJ2-3; tentative D call: TRBD2 (5 bases). This CDR3 region has 14 residues. Germline CDR1 and CDR2: SGHNT and YYREEE (reference sequence). Trimming removed 1 base at V and 0 bases at J, with 6 bases between. The CDR3 sequence: CASSLRGSTDTQYF. The CDR3, as DNA: TGTGCCAGCAGCTTGCGCGGGAGCACAGATACGCAGTATTTT.

This chain connects TRBV5-4 to TRBJ2-5, with 8 bases matching TRBD2. Germline values: CDR1 SGHNT, CDR2 YYREEE (reference sequence). The V and J ends lost 0 bases and 2 bases, in that order; junction bases with no gene match: 3. The CDR3 spans 15 residues. The CDR3 region is CASSLVLAGQETQYF. The DNA of the CDR3 is TGTGCCAGCAGCTTGGTGTTAGCGGGACAAGAGACCCAGTACTTC. The entire variable domain, with the rest obtained from reference TRBV5-4 and TRBJ2-5, is as follows: ETGVTQSPTHLIKTRGQQVTLRCSSQSGHNTVSWYQQALGQGPQFIFQYYREEENGRGNFPPRFSGLQFPNYSSELNVNALELDDSALYLCASSLVLAGQETQYFGPGTRLLVL.

V and J are TRBV30 and TRBJ2-3; D is undetermined. Germline loops: CDR1 GTSNPN, CDR2 SVGIG (reference sequence). The CDR3 spans 11 residues. V was cut by 3 bases and J by 7 bases, with 8 bases left in between. The CDR3 region is CAWSQRNTQYF. For the CDR3, the DNA is TGTGCCTGGAGCCAGCGAAATACGCAGTATTTT.

The genes are TRBV2 and TRBJ2-3; maybe TRBD2 (5 bases). The CDR3 loop spans 15 amino acids. V was pared by 4 bases and J by 0 bases, with 11 bases between. Germline-derived CDR1 and CDR2 are SNHLY and FYNNEI. CDR3 in DNA: TGTGCCAGCAGTGTCGAAGGACTTAGCACAGATACGCAGTATTTT. It specifies CASSVEGLSTDTQYF.

This rearrangement joins TRBV7-8 to TRBJ1-1, with 7 bases that match TRBD1. This CDR3 has 15 residues. Trimming at V came to 5 bases and at J to 3 bases, leaving 9 bases not matched to a gene. The V gene's germline CDR1 is SGHVS and CDR2 FQNEAQ. CDR3 sequence reads: CASSLRQGEDTEAFF. The DNA for the CDR3 is TGTGCCAGCAGCCTACGACAGGGAGAAGACACTGAAGCTTTCTTT.

The chain recombines TRBV30 with TRBJ1-6; D may be TRBD1 (5 bases). Germline CDR1 is GTSNPN and CDR2 is SVGIG (reference sequence). The CDR3 has 16 amino acids. Trimming removed 3 bases at V and 4 bases at J, with 16 bases between. The CDR3 bases are TGTGCCTGGAGGCAGCTGGGCGGGGGATATAATTCACCCCTCCACTTT. Residues: CAWRQLGGGYNSPLHF.

CDR3 nucleotide sequence: TGTGCCAGTAGTCTCACGCAGGACACTGAAGCTTTCTTT. Protein: CASSLTQDTEAFF. This sequence joins TRBV19 and TRBJ1-1, with D uncertain. Germline V gene sequence: CDR1 LNHDA, CDR2 SQIVND (reference sequence). CDR3 size: 13 residues. V was cut by 5 bases and J by 3 bases, with 10 bases left in between.